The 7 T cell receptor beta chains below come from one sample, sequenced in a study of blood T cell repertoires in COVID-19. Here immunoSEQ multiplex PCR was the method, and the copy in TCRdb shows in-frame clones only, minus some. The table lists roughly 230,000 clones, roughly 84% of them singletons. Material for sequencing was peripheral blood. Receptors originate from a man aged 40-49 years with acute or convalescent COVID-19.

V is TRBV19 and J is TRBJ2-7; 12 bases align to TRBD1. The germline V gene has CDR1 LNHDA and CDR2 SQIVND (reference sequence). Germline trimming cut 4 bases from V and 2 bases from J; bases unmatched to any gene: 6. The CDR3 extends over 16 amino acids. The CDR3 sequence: CASSRTGTGGAYEQYF. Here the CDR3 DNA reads TGTGCCAGTAGTAGAACCGGGACAGGGGGCGCCTACGAGCAGTACTTC.

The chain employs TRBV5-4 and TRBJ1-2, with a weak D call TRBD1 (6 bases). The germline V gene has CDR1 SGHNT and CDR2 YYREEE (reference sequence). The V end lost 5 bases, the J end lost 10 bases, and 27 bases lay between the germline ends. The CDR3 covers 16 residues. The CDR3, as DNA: TGTGCCAGCAGGAGGGACATGAACCCGCCGAAGGATGACTACACCTTC. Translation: CASRRDMNPPKDDYTF. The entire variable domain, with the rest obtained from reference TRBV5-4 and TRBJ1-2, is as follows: ETGVTQSPTHLIKTRGQQVTLRCSSQSGHNTVSWYQQALGQGPQFIFQYYREEENGRGNFPPRFSGLQFPNYSSELNVNALELDDSALYLCASRRDMNPPKDDYTFGSGTRLTVV.

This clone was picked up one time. The CDR3 spells CASSPMRTSGNNEQFF. The CDR3 DNA sequence: TGTGCCAGCAGCCCGATGAGGACTAGCGGAAACAATGAGCAGTTCTTC. The chain combines TRBV5-4 with TRBJ2-1, with 10 bases that match TRBD2. Trimming removed 4 bases from V and 5 bases from J; junction bases left unmatched: 9. The CDR3 loop spans 16 amino acids. Looked up from germline, CDR1 is SGHNT and CDR2 is YYREEE (reference sequence).

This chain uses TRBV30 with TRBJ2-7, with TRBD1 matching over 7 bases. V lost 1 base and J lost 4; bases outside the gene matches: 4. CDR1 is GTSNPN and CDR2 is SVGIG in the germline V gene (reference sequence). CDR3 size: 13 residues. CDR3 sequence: CAWSGTGFYEQYF. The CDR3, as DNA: TGTGCCTGGAGTGGGACAGGCTTTTACGAGCAGTACTTC.

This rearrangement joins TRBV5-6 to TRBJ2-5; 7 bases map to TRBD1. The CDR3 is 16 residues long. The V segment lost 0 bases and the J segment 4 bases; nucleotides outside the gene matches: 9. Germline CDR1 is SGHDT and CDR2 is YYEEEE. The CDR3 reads CASSLDRGVSGETQYF. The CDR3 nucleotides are TGTGCCAGCAGCTTGGACAGGGGTGTAAGTGGAGAGACCCAGTACTTC.

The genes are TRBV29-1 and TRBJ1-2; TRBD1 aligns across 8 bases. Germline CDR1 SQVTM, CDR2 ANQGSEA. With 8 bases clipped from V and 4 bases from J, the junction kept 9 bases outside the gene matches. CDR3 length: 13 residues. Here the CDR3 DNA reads TGCAGCTCTCTTGAGGACAGGGCCTATGGCTACACCTTC. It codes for CSSLEDRAYGYTF.

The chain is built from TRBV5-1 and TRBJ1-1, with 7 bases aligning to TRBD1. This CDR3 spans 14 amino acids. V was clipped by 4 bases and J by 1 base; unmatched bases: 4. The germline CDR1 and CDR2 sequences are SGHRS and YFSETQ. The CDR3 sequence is CASSTGQSNTEAFF. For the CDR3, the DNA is TGCGCCAGCAGCACGGGACAGTCGAACACTGAAGCTTTCTTT.